This T cell receptor (beta chain) was retrieved from a study of T-cell reconstitution after alpha-beta-depleted transplantation in children. Between the trimmed V and J ends, which lost 8 bases and 9 bases, there was a span of 20 bases. The CDR3 totals 14 residues. Germline CDR1 SGHTA, CDR2 FQGNSA. Whole-study findings and limits: Some patients owed their high day-60 TCRbeta diversity to surviving recipient T cells and thymic progenitors. Reports say that about two months after transplant, the alpha-beta T cells came out of several hundred graft clones that had expanded. T-cell counts and diversity at one year following transplant were attributed mainly to newly produced T cells.

On this clonotype itself: Its target is unknown.

The TCRbeta library was prepared with unique molecular identifiers. TCRdb passed the PCR reads through MiXCR, listing each CDR3 protein once. This table has about 300,000 distinct CDR3 sequences, 6.5% to 9% appearing once. This sequence originates from a female patient aged 2-10 years who had a stem cell transplant for Fanconi anemia, so the T cells may come from the graft donor. Sequencing used peripheral blood, obtained 360 days after TCRalphabeta/CD19-depleted stem cell transplant. The rearrangement uses TRBV7-2 and TRBJ1-5, with TRBD1 as a possible D gene (6 bases). CDR3 amino acids: CASGYDRSSGPQHF. CDR3 nucleotides: TGTGCCAGCGGGTATGACAGGTCCTCGGGGCCCCAGCATTTT.